A selection of T cell receptor beta chains follows, all from one sample in a study of T cells in Graves' hyperthyroidism and ophthalmopathy. Each CDR3 protein is one row after TCRdb ran MiXCR on the multiplex PCR reads. The sample has nearly 600,000 distinct CDR3 sequences; approximately 14% are singletons. Sequenced sample: blood. The receptors were sampled from a woman aged 18-30 years with Graves' ophthalmopathy. Each CDR3 is given with its conserved first and last residue. A D gene is named only where the DNA matches it firmly. The size of a clone is reported for some rows only, either as once, few or many, or as a class for expanded clones.

>many|NA|TRBV5-1|TRBJ2-1
TGCGCCAGCAGCTTGGCCTTGCTCAGGGCCGGGAATGAGCAGTTCTTC
CASSLALLRAGNEQFF
>NA|TRBD1|TRBV19|TRBJ1-2
TGTGCCAGTAGTATATACAGGGGTGACTATGGCTACACCTTC
CASSIYRGDYGYTF
>many|NA|TRBV20-1|TRBJ2-7
TGCAGTGCTAGAGGTACTAGCTTCCACGAGCAGTACTTC
CSARGTSFHEQYF
>many|TRBD1|TRBV24-1|TRBJ2-1
TGTGCCACCAGTGATCCCCCCCGGCAGGGGGCGATTGAGCAGTTCTTC
CATSDPPRQGAIEQFF
>NA|TRBD2|TRBV20-1|TRBJ2-3
TGCAGTGCTAGTCTAGCGGGAGGGCCAGATACGCAGTATTTT
CSASLAGGPDTQYF
>many|NA|TRBV6-1|TRBJ2-5
TGTGCCAGCAGTATCCAGGGAAGTGTTGGAGAGACCCAGTACTTC
CASSIQGSVGETQYF
>few|TRBD1|TRBV24-1|TRBJ2-2
TGTGCCACCAGTGATCTCGGGACAGGGGGTAACACCGGGGAGCTGTTTTTT
CATSDLGTGGNTGELFF
>NA|NA|TRBV7-3|TRBJ1-2
TGTGCCAGCAGCTTTGGCGGGGCAGCGAACTATGGCTACACCTTC
CASSFGGAANYGYTF
>many|TRBD1|TRBV28|TRBJ1-2
TGTGCCAGCAGTTTACCGTGGACAGGGAGCTATGGCTACACCTTC
CASSLPWTGSYGYTF
>many|NA|TRBV6-6|TRBJ2-3
TGTGCCAGCAGTTACTCGATTCCCGGGTCGGATACGCAGTATTTT
CASSYSIPGSDTQYF
>many|NA|TRBV5-1|TRBJ1-1
TGCGCCAGCAGCTTGATGGCGAACACTGAAGCTTTCTTT
CASSLMANTEAFF
>few|NA|TRBV14|TRBJ2-1
TGTGCCAGCAGCCAAGAACCTAAAAGCTCCTACAATGAGCAGTTCTTC
CASSQEPKSSYNEQFF
>many|NA|TRBV5-1|TRBJ2-3
TGCGCCAGCAGCTTGGCGGTCGGGTGGAGCACAGATACGCAGTATTTT
CASSLAVGWSTDTQYF
>NA|NA|TRBV13|TRBJ1-2
TGTGCCAGCAGCATAACCGGGGCATATAACTATGGCTACACCTTC
CASSITGAYNYGYTF
>NA|NA|TRBV9|TRBJ1-1
TGTGCCAGCAGCGTAGATGCGGGGGTCAGGGTACTCGCTGAAGCTTTCTTT
CASSVDAGVRVLAEAFF
>many|NA|TRBV6-1|TRBJ1-2
TGTGCCAGCACCAACGGGGGAGCAGACGGCTATGGCTACACCTTC
CASTNGGADGYGYTF
>many|TRBD1|TRBV11-3|TRBJ2-2
TGTGCCAGCCGGGACAGTCCGAACACCGGGGAGCTGTTTTTT
CASRDSPNTGELFF
>few|TRBD1|TRBV20-1|TRBJ1-4
TGCAGTGCAACCGGGACAGGCCCCGGTAATGAAAAACTGTTTTTT
CSATGTGPGNEKLFF
>NA|NA|TRBV5-6|TRBJ2-5
TGTGCCGGCAGCTTCAATCCAGGGACGGAGACCCAGTACTTC
CAGSFNPGTETQYF
>few|TRBD1|TRBV18|TRBJ1-4
TGTGCCAGCTCACCTCGACAGGGGCCGAATGAAAAACTGTTTTTT
CASSPRQGPNEKLFF
>many|NA|TRBV11-3|TRBJ2-1
TGTGCCAGCAGCCCTCTGATGAACAGGCAGCGGAGCTCCTACAATGAGCAGTTCTTC
CASSPLMNRQRSSYNEQFF
>NA|NA|TRBV12-3/TRBV12-4|TRBJ2-6
TGTGCCAGCAATTCGAGGGGTTCCGGGGCCAACGTCCTGACTTTC
CASNSRGSGANVLTF
>NA|NA|TRBV6-1|TRBJ1-2
TGTGCCAGCAGCCCATCCAGGAACTATGGCTACACCTTC
CASSPSRNYGYTF
>many|NA|TRBV6-2/TRBV6-3|TRBJ2-7
TGTGCCAGCGGGCGGACAATCTACGAGCAGTACTTC
CASGRTIYEQYF
>many|NA|TRBV11-2|TRBJ2-7
TGTGCCAGCAGCTTAGCTCCGGGACACGAGCAGTACTTC
CASSLAPGHEQYF
>NA|NA|TRBV4-1|TRBJ1-5
TGCGCCAGCAGCCAAGATAGGGGGTTCTATCAGCCCCAGCATTTT
CASSQDRGFYQPQHF
>many|TRBD1|TRBV5-1|TRBJ2-7
TGCGCCAGCAGCTCGGGACAGGGGTATATCGAGCAGTACTTC
CASSSGQGYIEQYF
>many|TRBD2|TRBV12-3/TRBV12-4|TRBJ2-5
TGTGCCAGCAGTGGGGGACTAGCTCTTGAAGAGACCCAGTACTTC
CASSGGLALEETQYF
>NA|TRBD1|TRBV9|TRBJ1-1
TGTGCCAGCAGCCCAACTCAGGGGGCCTCGAACACTGAAGCTTTCTTT
CASSPTQGASNTEAFF